These 16 T cell receptor beta chains originate from one sample sequenced in a study of regulatory T cells in long-lasting Graves disease. CDR3-region Arm-PCR and iRepertoire HTBI primers produced the TCR beta libraries. TCRdb re-called the multiplex PCR reads with MiXCR, one entry per CDR3 protein. The sample holds approximately 400,000 distinct CDR3 sequences; around 21% are singletons and the top ten take roughly 20%. Time point noted: persistent/refractory GD, antithyroid drugs over 5 years with positive TRAb. From PBMCs, RNA was extracted and then used to make the TCR library. The sample was peripheral blood mononuclear cells (PBMCs), taken when the disease was refractory, from a patient treated with antithyroid drugs. The receptor source for this set is a female donor with Graves disease.

This clonotype has at least ten counts. This sequence joins TRBV28 and TRBJ1-5; D is uncertain. Germline loops: CDR1 MDHEN, CDR2 SYDVKM. V lost 7 bases to trimming and J lost 0 bases, with 31 bases between them. This CDR3 spans 21 amino acids. CDR3 in amino acids: CASITRGDISTDLYSNQPQHF. As DNA, the CDR3 is TGTGCCAGCATCACTCGCGGTGACATCAGTACTGACCTATATAGCAATCAGCCCCAGCATTTT.

The gene calls are TRBV18 and TRBJ1-2; D may be TRBD1 (6 bases). The germline V gene has CDR1 KGHSH and CDR2 LQKENI. The V gene lost 1 base and the J gene lost 8 bases, with 11 bases spanning the gap. This CDR3 is 13 amino acids long. CDR3: CASSPRTEAGYTF. In nucleotides, the CDR3 is TGTGCCAGCTCACCACGGACAGAGGCCGGCTACACCTTC.

This clonotype occurred many times. V and J are TRBV28 and TRBJ2-4; D assignment may be TRBD1 or TRBD2 (7 bases each). This CDR3 region has 17 residues. V was trimmed by 5 bases and J by 3 bases, leaving 20 bases between them. Per germline, CDR1 MDHEN and CDR2 SYDVKM. Here the CDR3 DNA reads TGTGCCAGCAGTCCGGCAGGGGGGGGATACCTCAAAAACATTCAGTACTTC. Translating gives CASSPAGGGYLKNIQYF.

This clonotype was seen many times. V usage is TRBV5-1 and J usage is TRBJ1-1; D perhaps matches TRBD1 (5 bases). Trimming shortened V by 1 base and J by 3 bases, and 10 bases separated the two germline ends. The CDR3 extends over 14 amino acids. CDR1 and CDR2 (germline): SGHRS, YFSETQ. The CDR3 reads CASSLYGADTEAFF. In DNA, the CDR3 is TGCGCCAGCAGCTTGTATGGGGCCGACACTGAAGCTTTCTTT.

The CDR3 DNA sequence: TGCAGCTTACGACCAGGGGGTATGGGCACTGAAGCTTTCTTT. It translates to CSLRPGGMGTEAFF. The chain joins TRBV29-1 to TRBJ1-1; the match to TRBD1 covers 7 bases. Looked up from germline, CDR1 is SQVTM and CDR2 is ANQGSEA. V lost 8 bases to trimming and J lost 4 bases; unmatched junction nucleotides: 13. The CDR3 consists of 14 residues. Filled out from reference TRBV29-1 and TRBJ1-1, the complete variable domain reads SAVISQKPSRDICQRGTSLTIQCQVDSQVTMMFWYRQQPGQSLTLIATANQGSEATYESGFVIDKFPISRPNLTFSTLTVSNMSPEDSSIYLCSLRPGGMGTEAFFGQGTRLTVV.

This clonotype came up a few times. This chain's CDR3 is CASSYPAGGGEKLFF. The CDR3 nucleotides read TGTGCCAGCAGTTACCCCGCGGGGGGCGGTGAAAAACTGTTTTTT. The V and J genes are TRBV6-9 and TRBJ1-4; a weak D match, TRBD1 (6 bases). This CDR3 is 15 amino acids long. The ends were cut back, 3 bases at V and 7 bases at J, with 15 bases in the middle. The germline V gene has CDR1 MNHGY and CDR2 SVAAGI.

The gene calls are TRBV2 and TRBJ2-1; D unresolved. Trimming removed 6 bases from V and 6 bases from J, with 12 bases in between. Germline V gene data show CDR1 as SNHLY and CDR2 as FYNNEI. The CDR3 loop spans 13 amino acids. The CDR3 loop reads CASSDGPTNEQFF. The CDR3 coding sequence is TGTGCCAGCAGCGACGGACCGACCAATGAGCAGTTCTTC.

This chain uses TRBV3-1 with TRBJ2-5; D is ambiguous. The ends were cut back, 0 bases at V and 4 bases at J, with 15 bases in the middle. The CDR3 extends over 16 amino acids. CDR1 and CDR2 (germline): LGHDT, YNNKEL (reference sequence). The CDR3 DNA reads as TGTGCCAGCAGCCAAGAAGGAACAGCCGAGAGAGAGACCCAGTACTTC. This encodes CASSQEGTAERETQYF.

In its sample, this clonotype was seen a few times. The gene calls are TRBV18 and TRBJ1-2, with D unclear. The CDR3 runs to 14 residues. CDR1 is KGHSH and CDR2 is LQKENI in the germline V gene. The V end lost 2 bases, the J end lost 7 bases, and 14 bases lay between the germline ends. The CDR3 bases are TGTGCCAGCTCACCAAACGGAGGCGCTGGTGGCTACACCTTC. Translation gives CASSPNGGAGGYTF. Looking up the rest from reference TRBV18 and TRBJ1-2 gives the full variable domain: NAGVMQNPRHLVRRRGQEARLRCSPMKGHSHVYWYRQLPEEGLKFMVYLQKENIIDESGMPKERFSAEFPKEGPSILRIQQVVRGDSAAYFCASSPNGGAGGYTFGSGTRLTVV.

The chain combines TRBV4-3 with TRBJ2-7; D is unresolved. Germline V gene sequence: CDR1 LGHNA, CDR2 YSLEER. This CDR3 is built from 12 residues. The V end lost 0 bases, the J end lost 5 bases, and 5 bases lay between the germline ends. The chain's CDR3 is CASSQEINEQYF. CDR3 in DNA: TGCGCCAGCAGCCAAGAAATCAACGAGCAGTACTTC.

The rearrangement joins TRBV3-1 to TRBJ1-2; D gene unclear. This CDR3 comprises 15 residues. Trimming removed 0 bases from V and 2 bases from J, with 10 bases in between. Germline V CDR1 and CDR2: LGHDT, YNNKEL (reference sequence). CDR3 protein: CASSQDSFRNYGYTF. The CDR3 DNA reads TGTGCCAGCAGCCAAGATAGCTTTCGCAACTATGGCTACACCTTC.

This sequence joins TRBV7-2 and TRBJ2-2; 7 bases fit TRBD2. J lost 5 bases, V lost 5 bases, and 11 bases had no gene match. From germline, CDR1 is SGHTA and CDR2 FQGNSA. The CDR3 is made up of 16 amino acids. The CDR3 DNA sequence: TGTGCCAGCAGCAATCCCGGGACTACTTGGACCGGGGAGCTGTTTTTT. Protein product: CASSNPGTTWTGELFF.

The chain combines TRBV6-1 with TRBJ2-5, with D hard to call. CDR1 and CDR2 from the germline V gene are MNHNS and SASEGT. V lost 5 bases and J lost 1, with 11 bases in between. The CDR3 runs 14 residues. CDR3: CASSWIAFQETQYF. CDR3 sequence (DNA): TGTGCCAGCAGTTGGATCGCGTTCCAAGAGACCCAGTACTTC.

V usage is TRBV7-9 and J usage is TRBJ1-2; the D is unclear. The CDR3 totals 16 residues. V lost 6 bases and J 2 bases, leaving 19 bases between the germline ends. CDR1 and CDR2 (germline): SEHNR, FQNEAQ (reference sequence). The CDR3 DNA is TGTGCCAGCAGTTTTAACACTGAAATACTAAACTATGGCTACACCTTC. It is translated as CASSFNTEILNYGYTF.

This clonotype appeared many times. The V call is TRBV12-3 or TRBV12-4, the J call TRBJ1-5; 8 nucleotides line up with TRBD1. V dropped 3 bases and J dropped 4; count of bases not matched to a gene: 5. The length of the CDR3 is 15 residues. CDR3: CASSFGQGLNQPQHF. The CDR3 DNA reads as TGTGCCAGCAGTTTTGGACAGGGCCTAAATCAGCCCCAGCATTTT.

The rearrangement links TRBV20-1 to TRBJ1-2, with D unclear. The germline V and J ends were trimmed by 3 bases and 7 bases, with 15 bases remaining between them. The CDR3 extends over 13 amino acids. CDR1 is DFQATT, CDR2 SNEGSKA, per germline (reference sequence). This chain's CDR3 is CSASPASDGGYTF. The CDR3 DNA reads TGCAGTGCTAGTCCGGCCAGTGACGGTGGCTACACCTTC.